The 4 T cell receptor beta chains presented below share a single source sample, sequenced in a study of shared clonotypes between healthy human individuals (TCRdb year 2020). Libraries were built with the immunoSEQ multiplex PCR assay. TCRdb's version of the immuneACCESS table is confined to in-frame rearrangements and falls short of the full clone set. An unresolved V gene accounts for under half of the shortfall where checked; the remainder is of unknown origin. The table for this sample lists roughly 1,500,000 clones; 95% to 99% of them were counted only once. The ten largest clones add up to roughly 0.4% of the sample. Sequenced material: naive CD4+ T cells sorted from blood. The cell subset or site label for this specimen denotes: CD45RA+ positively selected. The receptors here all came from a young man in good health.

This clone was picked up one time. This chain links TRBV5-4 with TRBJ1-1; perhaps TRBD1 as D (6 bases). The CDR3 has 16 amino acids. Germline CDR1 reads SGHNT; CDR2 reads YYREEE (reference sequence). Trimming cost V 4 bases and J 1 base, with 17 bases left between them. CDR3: CASSGQQGARNTEAFF. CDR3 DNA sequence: TGTGCCAGCAGCGGCCAACAGGGCGCCCGGAACACTGAAGCTTTCTTT.

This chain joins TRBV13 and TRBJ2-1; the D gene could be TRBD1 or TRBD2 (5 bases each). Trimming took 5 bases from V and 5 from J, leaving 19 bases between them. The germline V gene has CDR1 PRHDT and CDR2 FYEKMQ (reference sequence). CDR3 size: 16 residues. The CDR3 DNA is TGTGCCAGCAGCCCCGCCCGGGACCCGCCCCACAATGAGCAGTTCTTC. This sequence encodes CASSPARDPPHNEQFF.

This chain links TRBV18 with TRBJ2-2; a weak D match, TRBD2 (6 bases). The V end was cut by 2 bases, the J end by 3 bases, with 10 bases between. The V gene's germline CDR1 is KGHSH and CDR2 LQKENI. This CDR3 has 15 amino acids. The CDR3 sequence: CASSPRASDTGELFF. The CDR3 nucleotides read TGTGCCAGCTCACCAAGGGCTAGCGACACCGGGGAGCTGTTTTTT.

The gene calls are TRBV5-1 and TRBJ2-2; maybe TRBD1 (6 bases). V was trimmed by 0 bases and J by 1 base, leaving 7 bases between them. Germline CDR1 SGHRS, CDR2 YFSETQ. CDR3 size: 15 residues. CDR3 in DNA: TGCGCCAGCAGCTTGGACAGGGAGAACACCGGGGAGCTGTTTTTT. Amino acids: CASSLDRENTGELFF.